This T cell receptor beta chain was identified during a study of blood T cell repertoires in COVID-19. Study background: COVID-19 samples from acute and convalescent phases originated in the United States, Italy and Spain.

Assay used: immunoSEQ multiplex PCR; TCRdb lists only in-frame clones, some missing. The table records about 670,000 clones, 80% to 90% of them present only once. The CDR3 contains 13 residues. CDR1 is SGHNT, CDR2 YENEEA, per germline. The J segment lost 9 bases and the V segment lost 4 bases, leaving 6 bases of the junction unmatched. This receptor was taken from a woman younger than 30 with acute or convalescent COVID-19. The sample was peripheral blood. The chain couples TRBV11-3 to TRBJ2-1; 7 bases agree with TRBD2. The CDR3 here is CASSWVTSAEQFF. The CDR3 bases are TGTGCCAGCAGCTGGGTTACTAGCGCTGAGCAGTTCTTC.